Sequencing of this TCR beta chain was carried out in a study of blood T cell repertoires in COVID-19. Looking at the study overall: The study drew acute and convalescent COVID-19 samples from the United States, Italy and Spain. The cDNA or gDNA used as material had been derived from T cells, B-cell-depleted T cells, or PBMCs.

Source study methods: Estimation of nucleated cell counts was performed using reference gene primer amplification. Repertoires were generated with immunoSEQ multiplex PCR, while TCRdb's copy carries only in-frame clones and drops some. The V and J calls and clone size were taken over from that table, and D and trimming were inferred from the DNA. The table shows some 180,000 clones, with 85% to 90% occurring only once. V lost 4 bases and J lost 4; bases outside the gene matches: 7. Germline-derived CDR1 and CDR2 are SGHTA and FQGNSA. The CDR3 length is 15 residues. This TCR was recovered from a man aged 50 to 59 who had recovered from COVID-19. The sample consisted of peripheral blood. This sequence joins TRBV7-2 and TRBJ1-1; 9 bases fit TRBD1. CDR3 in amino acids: CASSSGQGLATEAFF. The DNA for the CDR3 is TGTGCCAGCAGCTCTGGACAGGGGTTGGCCACTGAAGCTTTCTTT.